This T cell receptor (beta chain) was retrieved from a study of regulatory T cells in long-lasting Graves disease. Points from the study as a whole: The small sample size may have reduced accuracy. Relative to newly diagnosed Graves' patients, persistent ones had lower TCR diversity.

Turning to this clonotype: What it binds is not known.

Libraries of TCR beta came from iRepertoire HTBI primers plus Arm-PCR of CDR3 regions. Original handling: Gene usage covered 55 to 70 TRBV and 14 TRBJ segments. TCRdb itself ran the multiplex PCR reads through MiXCR, one entry per CDR3 protein. The authors' filters were not applied to this entry. This table has around 460,000 distinct CDR3 sequences, about 20% appearing once. Germline loops: CDR1 MNHNS, CDR2 SASEGT. Trimming cost V 6 bases and J 3 bases; bases outside gene matches: 5. The CDR3 extends over 13 amino acids. Indicated time point: persistent/refractory GD, antithyroid drugs over 5 years with positive TRAb. Making the TCR library involved RNA that had been extracted from PBMCs. Diagnoses of Graves' disease were made by American Thyroid Association guidelines.

The TCR sequence derives from a female donor with Graves disease. The chain couples TRBV6-1 to TRBJ2-7, with TRBD1 matching over 7 bases. The starting material was peripheral blood mononuclear cells (PBMCs), obtained when the disease was refractory, from a patient treated with antithyroid drugs. The CDR3 reads CASRPDRDYEQYF. CDR3 in DNA: TGTGCCAGCAGACCCGACAGGGACTACGAGCAGTACTTC.